The present T cell receptor beta chain was sequenced within a study of T-cell memory formation after mild COVID-19. Study results and caveats: CD4+ bias marked clones expanding day 15 to 37, unlike balanced contracting clones. CD4+ contracting clones lay mainly in CM and EM, CD8+ ones in EMRA.

V dropped 4 bases and J dropped 3; count of bases not matched to a gene: 6. The CDR3 consists of 15 residues. The germline V gene has CDR1 LNHDA and CDR2 SQIVND (reference sequence). Barcoded TCR alpha and TCR beta cDNA libraries with UMIs came from 5'RACE using constant-segment primers. One entry per CDR3 protein results from TCRdb running MiXCR on the 5' RACE reads. The sample yields a few hundred thousand distinct CDR3 sequences, around 30% seen once. To note about this clonotype: Its cognate antigen is unknown.

The sample consisted of PBMCs or a T cell subset sorted from them (not recorded which). The chain uses TRBV19 and TRBJ2-7; 10 positions match TRBD1. The clonotype comes from an adult woman who had mild COVID-19 (a few samples of this study predate the infection). Cell type and time point are not known. The CDR3 region is CASSTARDRGYEQYF. DNA for the CDR3: TGTGCCAGTAGTACCGCCCGGGACAGGGGCTACGAGCAGTACTTC.